This T cell receptor beta chain is from a study of resident and recirculating memory T cells in vitiligo. Turning to the study itself: Samples were epidermis from two lesional and two nonlesional sites, plus PBMCs.

Details on this clone: Its matching antigen is unknown. One end of the junction varies from germline; a read error may be responsible.

The CDR3 sequence is 13 residues long. Germline V gene sequence: CDR1 SSHAT, CDR2 FNYEAQ (reference sequence). Clones were read by immunoSEQ multiplex PCR, and TCRdb kept only the in-frame ones, dropping some. The table includes 40,000 to 50,000 clones, 80% to 95% detected once. Study-wide results and caveats: Clonality differed among vitiligo lesions, with no unique dominant clone.

Confetti depigmentation, marking active vitiligo, was absent in these patients. This TCR was recovered from a male donor with vitiligo. J is TRBJ2-7 and V is TRBV7-7; no clear D. Material: blood. CDR3 sequence: CASSPEPGYEQYF. For the CDR3, the DNA is TGTGCTAGCAGCCCCGAGCCAGGCTACGAGCAGTACTTC.